This T cell receptor (beta chain) derives from a study of cytomegalovirus exposure and HLA in healthy donors. Germline CDR1 SEHNR, CDR2 FQNEAQ (reference sequence). Trimming removed 4 bases at V and 0 bases at J, with 18 bases between. This CDR3 contains 18 residues. PCR amplification relied on 60 Vbeta primers (plus 13 Jbeta primers). Only in-frame clones appear in the TCRdb table, and some are missing; sequencing was by immunoSEQ multiplex PCR. The profile shows about 120,000 clones, about 72% of them singletons. The source of this sequence is a man aged 45 to 65 in good health and CMV-seropositive. The sequenced material came from PBMCs. The chain uses TRBV7-9 and TRBJ2-2; D may be TRBD1 (5 bases). The CDR3 DNA reads TGTGCCAGCAGCTCACAGACAGTTGGGGCGCCGAACACCGGGGAGCTGTTTTTT. This encodes CASSSQTVGAPNTGELFF.